A single sample is the source of the 14 T cell receptor beta chains below, sequenced in a study of T cell responses to AZD1222 COVID-19 vaccine. TCRdb keeps only in-frame clones here, not all; method: immunoSEQ multiplex PCR. The sample consists of 150,000 or so clones, approximately 87% of them appearing once. The source was peripheral blood, collected on day 0 of MenACWY control vaccination. These receptors were obtained from an adult in good health.

This clone was counted between two and nine times. The chain combines TRBV3-1 (or the pseudogene TRBV3-2) with TRBJ2-7, with D perhaps matching TRBD2 (6 bases). CDR1 LGHDT and CDR2 YNNKEL come from the germline V gene (reference sequence). V lost 3 bases, J lost 5 bases, and 20 bases lay in between. The CDR3 runs 16 residues. CDR3: CASSQGLSLLRDEQYF. The CDR3, as DNA: TGTGCCAGCAGCCAGGGACTTTCCCTATTGCGGGACGAGCAGTACTTC.

The rearrangement links TRBV19 to TRBJ1-1; TRBD1 might be the D (6 bases). The germline CDR1 and CDR2 sequences are LNHDA and SQIVND (reference sequence). The CDR3 is made up of 14 amino acids. Trimming left V 7 bases short and J 9 bases short, with 21 bases between. The chain's CDR3 is CASNHPLVGAKAFF. The CDR3 bases are TGTGCCAGTAATCACCCTTTGGTGGGGGCGAAAGCTTTCTTT.

With respect to this clone: The sample holds other DNA sequences that translate to the same CDR3. The V and J genes are TRBV19 and TRBJ1-5, with D possibly matching TRBD1 (5 bases). Trimming left V 1 base short and J 4 bases short, with 8 bases between. Germline CDR1 is LNHDA and CDR2 is SQIVND (reference sequence). The CDR3 extends over 14 amino acids. CDR3 DNA: TGTGCCAGTAGTATAGTCCAGGGAAATCAGCCCCAGCATTTT. This encodes CASSIVQGNQPQHF.

The V and J genes are TRBV7-9 and TRBJ2-1; D is perhaps TRBD2 (5 bases). V was shortened by 0 bases and J by 8 bases, with 11 bases between the two germline ends. Germline-derived CDR1 and CDR2 are SEHNR and FQNEAQ (reference sequence). This CDR3 is 14 amino acids long. CDR3 region: CASSLAALVDEQFF. For the CDR3, the DNA is TGTGCCAGCAGCTTAGCGGCACTAGTGGATGAGCAGTTCTTC.

The J gene is TRBJ1-4, the V gene TRBV28; D possibly corresponds to TRBD1 (5 bases). V was cut by 6 bases and J by 0 bases, with 14 bases left in between. Germline V gene sequence: CDR1 MDHEN, CDR2 SYDVKM. The CDR3 length is 16 residues. The DNA of the CDR3 is TGTGCCAGCAGGCCGCAGGGTTTTGCAACTAATGAAAAACTGTTTTTT. Translation: CASRPQGFATNEKLFF. The entire variable domain, with the rest obtained from reference TRBV28 and TRBJ1-4, is as follows: DVKVTQSSRYLVKRTGEKVFLECVQDMDHENMFWYRQDPGLGLRLIYFSYDVKMKEKGDIPEGYSVSREKKERFSLILESASTNQTSMYLCASRPQGFATNEKLFFGSGTQLSVL.

In its sample, this clone was seen a few times. The chain carries TRBV30 and TRBJ1-2, with no clear D. Germline loops: CDR1 GTSNPN, CDR2 SVGIG (reference sequence). The V and J ends lost 1 base and 14 bases respectively, with 14 bases between them. The CDR3 consists of 11 residues. CDR3: CAWSELFGRTF. In DNA, the CDR3 is TGTGCCTGGAGTGAACTATTTGGAAGGACCTTC.

This rearrangement joins TRBV5-4 to TRBJ2-7; 10 nucleotides line up with TRBD1. J was trimmed by 3 bases and V by 4 bases; bases with no gene match: 7. CDR3 size: 15 residues. Germline V gene data show CDR1 as SGHNT and CDR2 as YYREEE (reference sequence). The CDR3 protein is CASSLPGQGNYEQYF. The CDR3 DNA is TGTGCCAGCAGCCTACCGGGACAGGGGAACTACGAGCAGTACTTC.

J is TRBJ2-1 and V is TRBV10-3; 7 bases are a match to TRBD2. In germline, CDR1 is ENHRY, CDR2 SYGVKD. This CDR3 region has 15 residues. The V segment lost 10 bases and the J segment 4 bases; nucleotides outside the gene matches: 13. Here the CDR3 reads CATSKPGLRYNEQFF. Written as DNA, the CDR3 is TGTGCCACTTCCAAACCGGGACTACGTTACAATGAGCAGTTCTTC.

V and J are TRBV6-5 and TRBJ1-4; possible D gene TRBD1, 6 bases. Trimming took off 5 bases at V and 4 bases at J, with 11 bases between the two ends. Germline lookup yields CDR1 MNHEY and CDR2 SVGAGI. The CDR3 contains 14 residues. In DNA, the CDR3 is TGTGCCAGCAGTAGGGGGAACGTTAATGAAAAACTGTTTTTT. Translation: CASSRGNVNEKLFF.

The J gene is TRBJ1-1, the V gene TRBV7-2; tentatively, D is TRBD1 (5 bases). The V gene lost 6 bases and the J gene lost 0 bases, with 14 bases spanning the gap. CDR1 is SGHTA and CDR2 is FQGNSA in the germline V gene. CDR3 length equals 15 residues. The CDR3 protein is CASRPGTTLNTEAFF. The CDR3 bases are TGTGCCAGCAGACCCGGGACGACACTGAACACTGAAGCTTTCTTT. Variable domain in full (rest from reference TRBV7-2 and TRBJ1-1): GAGVSQSPSNKVTEKGKDVELRCDPISGHTALYWYRQSLGQGLEFLIYFQGNSAPDKSGLPSDRFSAERTGGSVSTLTIQRTQQEDSAVYLCASRPGTTLNTEAFFGQGTRLTVV.

The V call is TRBV28, the J call TRBJ2-7; D is unresolved. Trimming stripped 4 bases from V and 10 bases from J, with 26 bases between. This CDR3 region has 16 residues. Germline lookup yields CDR1 MDHEN and CDR2 SYDVKM. In nucleotides, the CDR3 is TGTGCCAGCAGTTCAACCTCGGTCGGCCCAAATCCCTTCCAGTACGTC. Its protein is CASSSTSVGPNPFQYV.

The chain employs TRBV2 and TRBJ2-3, with TRBD1 as a possible D gene (5 bases). V was shortened by 11 bases and J by 3 bases, with 15 bases between the two germline ends. CDR1 is SNHLY, CDR2 FYNNEI, per germline. The CDR3 consists of 13 residues. The CDR3 protein is CALYQGSTDTQYF. The CDR3, as DNA: TGTGCCTTGTACCAGGGTTCAACAGATACGCAGTATTTT.

The CDR3 coding sequence is TGCGCCAGCAGCTCCCGGGACATACCGAACACTGAAGCTTTCTTT. As protein: CASSSRDIPNTEAFF. This chain connects TRBV5-1 to TRBJ1-1; D possibly corresponds to TRBD1 (6 bases). In germline, CDR1 is SGHRS, CDR2 YFSETQ. CDR3 length: 15 amino acids. The ends were cut back, 3 bases at V and 1 base at J, with 13 bases in the middle. Complete variable domain (other parts from reference TRBV5-1 and TRBJ1-1): KAGVTQTPRYLIKTRGQQVTLSCSPISGHRSVSWYQQTPGQGLQFLFEYFSETQRNKGNFPGRFSGRQFSNSRSEMNVSTLELGDSALYLCASSSRDIPNTEAFFGQGTRLTVV.

The chain is built from TRBV6-5 and TRBJ2-5; D not resolved. CDR1 is MNHEY, CDR2 SVGAGI, per germline. The CDR3 sequence is 16 residues long. V lost 2 bases and J 5 bases, leaving 18 bases between the germline ends. The CDR3 reads CASSYDGTNNGETQYF. CDR3 in DNA: TGTGCCAGCAGTTACGACGGCACTAACAACGGGGAGACCCAGTACTTC.